This T cell receptor beta chain was captured by sequencing in a study of T cell changes during pregnancy in multiple sclerosis. The CDR3 is 16 amino acids. From germline, CDR1 is ENHRY and CDR2 SYGVKD. The junction had 21 bases not matched to a gene; V was cut back by 10 bases and J by 7 bases. The assay was immunoSEQ multiplex PCR, and TCRdb's table has in-frame clones only and misses some. Here the sample spans 91,000 or so clones, over 85% being singletons. The chain recombines TRBV10-3 with TRBJ1-1, with TRBD1 matching 7 bases. This receptor was taken from a female donor with multiple sclerosis, enrolled in a pregnancy study. The sample here was peripheral blood, taken after pregnancy. The CDR3 sequence: CATRMASRQGGDEAFF. The CDR3 DNA follows: TGTGCCACCCGGATGGCCTCGAGACAGGGAGGAGATGAAGCTTTCTTT.